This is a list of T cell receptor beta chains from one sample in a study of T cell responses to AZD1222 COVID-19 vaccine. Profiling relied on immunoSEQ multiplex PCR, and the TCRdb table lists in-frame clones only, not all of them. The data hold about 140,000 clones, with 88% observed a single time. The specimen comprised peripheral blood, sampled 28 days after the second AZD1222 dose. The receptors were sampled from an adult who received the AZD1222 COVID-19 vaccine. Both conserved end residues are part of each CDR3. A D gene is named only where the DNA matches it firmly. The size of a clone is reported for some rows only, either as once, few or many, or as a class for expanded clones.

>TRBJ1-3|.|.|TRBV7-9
CASSSGQASGNTIYF
TGTGCCAGCAGCTCGGGACAAGCCTCTGGAAACACCATATATTTT
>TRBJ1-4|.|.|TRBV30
CALARRANEKLFF
TGTGCCTTGGCGCGCCGGGCTAATGAAAAACTGTTTTTT
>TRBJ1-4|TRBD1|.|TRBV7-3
CASILDRAEKLFF
TGTGCCAGCATCCTAGACAGGGCTGAAAAACTGTTTTTT
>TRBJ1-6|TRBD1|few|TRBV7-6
CASSWTAQGDSPLHF
TGTGCCAGCAGTTGGACGGCACAGGGGGATTCACCCCTCCACTTT
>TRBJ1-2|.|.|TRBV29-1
CSSLRGHDGYTF
TGCAGCTCTCTCCGGGGGCACGATGGCTACACCTTC
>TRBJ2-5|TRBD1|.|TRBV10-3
CAIRGTGKETQYF
TGTGCCATCAGGGGGACAGGGAAAGAGACCCAGTACTTC
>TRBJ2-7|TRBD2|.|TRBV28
CASSLRRTSGRGEEQYF
TGTGCCAGCAGTTTAAGGCGGACTAGCGGGAGAGGGGAGGAGCAGTACTTC
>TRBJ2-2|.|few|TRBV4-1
CASSHRSGRSNTGELFF
TGCGCCAGCAGCCACAGGTCGGGACGTTCGAACACCGGGGAGCTGTTTTTT
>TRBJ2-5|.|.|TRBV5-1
CASSLVGDQETQYF
TGCGCCAGCAGCTTGGTTGGGGACCAAGAGACCCAGTACTTC
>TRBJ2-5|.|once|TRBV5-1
CASSLAETREETQYF
TGCGCCAGCAGCTTGGCTGAGACTAGGGAAGAGACCCAGTACTTC
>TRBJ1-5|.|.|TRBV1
CTSSQDEGGSNQPQHF
TGCACCAGCAGCCAAGATGAAGGGGGCAGCAATCAGCCCCAGCATTTT
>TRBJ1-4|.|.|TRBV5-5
CASSLGPGEKLFF
TGTGCCAGCAGCTTGGGCCCTGGGGAAAAACTGTTTTTT
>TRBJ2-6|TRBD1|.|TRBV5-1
CASSSGQGAPGANVLTF
TGCGCCAGCAGCTCGGGACAGGGGGCCCCTGGGGCCAACGTCCTGACTTTC
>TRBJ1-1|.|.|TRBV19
CASNRNDEAFF
TGTGCCAGTAACAGGAATGATGAAGCTTTCTTT
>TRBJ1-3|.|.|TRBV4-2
CASSQEITLRNTIYF
TGTGCCAGCAGCCAAGAAATCACGCTGCGAAACACCATATATTTT
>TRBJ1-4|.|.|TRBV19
CASRKDRNNEKLFF
TGTGCCAGTAGGAAGGACAGAAATAATGAAAAACTGTTTTTT
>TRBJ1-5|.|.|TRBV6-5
CASSNRPNQPQHF
TGTGCCAGCAGCAACCGGCCCAATCAGCCCCAGCATTTT
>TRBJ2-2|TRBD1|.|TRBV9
CATGQGPTGELFF
TGTGCCACCGGACAGGGCCCCACCGGGGAGCTGTTTTTT
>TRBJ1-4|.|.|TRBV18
CASSRGENEKLFF
TGTGCCAGCTCAAGGGGGGAGAATGAAAAACTGTTTTTT
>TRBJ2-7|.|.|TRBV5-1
CASSLSDSTYEQYF
TGCGCCAGCAGCCTGTCGGACAGTACCTACGAGCAGTACTTC
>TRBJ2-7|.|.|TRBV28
CASSTETYEQYF
TGTGCCAGCAGCACCGAAACCTACGAGCAGTACTTC
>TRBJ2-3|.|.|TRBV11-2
CASSSGSTDTQYF
TGTGCCAGCAGCTCAGGCAGCACAGATACGCAGTATTTT
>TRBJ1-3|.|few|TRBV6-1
CASSEQGSGNTIYF
TGTGCCAGCAGTGAACAGGGCTCTGGAAACACCATATATTTT
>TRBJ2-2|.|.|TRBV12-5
CASGLDTGELFF
TGTGCTAGTGGTTTAGACACCGGGGAGCTGTTTTTT
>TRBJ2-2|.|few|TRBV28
CASRTKAQNTGELFF
TGTGCCAGCAGGACTAAAGCCCAGAACACCGGGGAGCTGTTTTTT
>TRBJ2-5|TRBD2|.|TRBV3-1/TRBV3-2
CASSQDLTSGGETQYF
TGTGCCAGCAGCCAAGATCTTACTAGCGGTGGGGAGACCCAGTACTTC
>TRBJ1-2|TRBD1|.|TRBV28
CASSPDRGNGYTF
TGTGCCAGCAGCCCTGACAGGGGGAATGGCTACACCTTC
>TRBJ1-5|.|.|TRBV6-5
CASGVNQPQHF
TGTGCCAGCGGGGTTAATCAGCCCCAGCATTTT
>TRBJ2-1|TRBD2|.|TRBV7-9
CASSLGQGAGDDNEQFF
TGTGCCAGCAGCTTAGGCCAGGGAGCGGGGGATGACAATGAGCAGTTCTTC
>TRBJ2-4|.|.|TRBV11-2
CASSLRAGGPGDF
TGTGCCAGCAGCTTAAGGGCTGGGGGCCCCGGGGACTTC
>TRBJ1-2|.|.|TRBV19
CASSSVEPYGYTF
TGTGCCAGTAGTTCAGTCGAGCCGTATGGCTACACCTTC
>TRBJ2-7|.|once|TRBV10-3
CAISATRDREAGEQYF
TGTGCCATCAGTGCTACCCGTGACAGGGAGGCGGGCGAGCAGTACTTC
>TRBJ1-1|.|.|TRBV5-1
CASSLGERHTEAFF
TGCGCCAGCAGCTTGGGGGAAAGACACACTGAAGCTTTCTTT
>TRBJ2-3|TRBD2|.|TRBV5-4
CASSLKAGGSTDTQYF
TGTGCCAGCAGCTTAAAGGCGGGGGGGAGCACAGATACGCAGTATTTT
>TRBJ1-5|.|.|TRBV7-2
CASSLGVDQPQHF
TGTGCCAGCAGCTTAGGGGTGGATCAGCCCCAGCATTTT
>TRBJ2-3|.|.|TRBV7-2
CASSLGSKSTDTQYF
TGTGCCAGCAGCTTAGGGAGCAAAAGCACAGATACGCAGTATTTT
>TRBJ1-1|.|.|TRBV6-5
CASSYGDLNTEAFF
TGTGCCAGCAGTTATGGGGACCTGAACACTGAAGCTTTCTTT
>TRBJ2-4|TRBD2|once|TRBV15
CATSRVGTSGGWENIQYF
TGTGCCACCAGCAGAGTCGGGACTAGCGGGGGATGGGAAAACATTCAGTACTTC
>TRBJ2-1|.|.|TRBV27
CASSPGLKYNEQFF
TGTGCCAGCAGTCCGGGACTGAAGTACAATGAGCAGTTCTTC
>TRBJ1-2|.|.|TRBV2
CASSQSPERGGYTF
TGTGCCAGCAGTCAATCTCCAGAGAGAGGGGGCTACACCTTC
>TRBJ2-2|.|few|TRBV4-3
CASSQDSGTGELFF
TGCGCCAGCAGCCAAGATTCGGGCACCGGGGAGCTGTTTTTT
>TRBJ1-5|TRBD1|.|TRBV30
CAWTDRGNQPQHF
TGTGCCTGGACGGACAGGGGGAACCAGCCCCAGCATTTT
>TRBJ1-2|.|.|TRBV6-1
CASSDGGRGGSRVYGYTF
TGTGCCAGCAGTGACGGCGGACGGGGAGGGTCCCGAGTGTATGGCTACACCTTC
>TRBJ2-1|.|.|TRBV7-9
CASSLDGTSYNEQFF
TGTGCCAGCAGCTTAGACGGTACTTCCTACAATGAGCAGTTCTTC
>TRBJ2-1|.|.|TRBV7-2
CASSLRRFSDEQFF
TGTGCCAGCAGCTTAAGAAGGTTCTCGGATGAGCAGTTCTTC
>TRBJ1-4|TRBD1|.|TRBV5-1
CASSSNRGSSEKLFF
TGCGCCAGCAGCTCGAACAGGGGCTCCTCTGAAAAACTGTTTTTT
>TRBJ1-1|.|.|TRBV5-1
CASKKGSANTEAFF
TGCGCCAGCAAAAAGGGCAGCGCGAACACTGAAGCTTTCTTT
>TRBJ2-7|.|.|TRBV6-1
CASSEPGIISYEQYF
TGTGCCAGCAGTGAACCCGGGATCATAAGTTACGAGCAGTACTTC
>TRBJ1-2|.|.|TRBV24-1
CATEVEGDGYTF
TGTGCCACCGAGGTAGAGGGGGATGGCTACACCTTC